The source of this T cell receptor (beta chain) is a study of blood T cell repertoires in COVID-19. Across the study: Spain, Italy and the United States supplied samples that represented acute and convalescent COVID-19. T cells, B-cell-depleted T cells, or PBMCs supplied cDNA or gDNA.

The CDR3 is 16 amino acids. Germline V lookup: CDR1 SNHLY, CDR2 FYNNEI. Trimming removed 3 bases at V and 2 bases at J, with 14 bases between. Under the authors' procedure: Reference gene primers were amplified, and this amplification served to estimate nucleated cell counts. The table came from immunoSEQ multiplex PCR; TCRdb's copy has only in-frame clones and leaves some out. The D gene and trimming were derived from the DNA, and the V and J assignments and clone size from that table. This sample has 250,000 to 350,000 clones; 65% to 85% occur once, and the top ten carry 1% to 1.5%. This TCR came from a woman aged 45-59 years with acute or convalescent COVID-19. This chain links TRBV2 with TRBJ2-1; D possibly corresponds to TRBD2 (5 bases). Sample: peripheral blood. CDR3 residues: CASSDFSTTTYNEQFF. CDR3 in DNA: TGTGCCAGCAGTGATTTTAGTACGACTACCTACAATGAGCAGTTCTTC.